The 7 T cell receptor beta chains below come from one sample, sequenced in a study of cytomegalovirus exposure and HLA in healthy donors. The PCR employed 60 Vbeta primers together with 13 Jbeta primers. Sequencing was performed with immunoSEQ multiplex PCR; in TCRdb, only in-frame clones are kept and a portion is missing. The table records some 150,000 clones, approximately 80% of them present only once. Sequencing was done on a sample of PBMCs. The receptors were sampled from a male donor in good health and CMV-seronegative.

This chain links TRBV30 with TRBJ2-2; 9 nucleotides agree with TRBD1. This CDR3 contains 16 residues. The J segment lost 5 bases and the V segment lost 8 bases, leaving 15 bases of the junction unmatched. Germline V gene lookup returns CDR1 GTSNPN and CDR2 SVGIG (reference sequence). The CDR3 spells CALTEGTGWATGELFF. The CDR3 nucleotides are TGTGCCCTGACCGAAGGGACAGGGTGGGCAACCGGGGAGCTGTTTTTT.

This clone has only a few counts. The chain carries TRBV25-1 and TRBJ2-3; 9 nucleotides align to TRBD1. Germline CDR1 is MGHDK and CDR2 is SYGVNS. The trim removed 5 bases at V and 3 bases at J, leaving 9 bases unmatched. The CDR3 length is 16 residues. The CDR3 region is CASSSSGTGSTDTQYF. In DNA, the CDR3 is TGTGCCAGCAGTTCTTCCGGGACAGGGAGTACAGATACGCAGTATTTT.

The genes are TRBV9 and TRBJ1-2, with TRBD1 as a possible D gene (5 bases). The length of the CDR3 is 15 residues. Trimming removed 0 bases at V and 0 bases at J, with 9 bases between. CDR1 is SGDLS and CDR2 is YYNGEE in the germline V gene. CDR3 region: CASSVADSPNYGYTF. CDR3 bases: TGTGCCAGCAGCGTAGCTGACAGCCCTAACTATGGCTACACCTTC. The full variable domain, with the rest looked up from reference TRBV9 and TRBJ1-2, is DSGVTQTPKHLITATGQRVTLRCSPRSGDLSVYWYQQSLDQGLQFLIQYYNGEERAKGNILERFSAQQFPDLHSELNLSSLELGDSALYFCASSVADSPNYGYTFGSGTRLTVV.

About this clone itself: A read error may account for a junction end that differs from germline. The chain has TRBV2 and TRBJ2-6, with D maybe TRBD1 (5 bases). CDR1 and CDR2 (germline): SNHLY, FYNNEI. The CDR3 totals 16 residues. The CDR3: CASSEQRSSGANGLTF. Here the CDR3 DNA reads TGTGCCAGCAGTGAACAAAGGAGCTCTGGGGCCAACGGCCTGACTTTC.

V gene TRBV19 combines with J gene TRBJ2-7; D is unclear. V was cut by 3 bases and J by 5 bases, with 11 bases left in between. The CDR3 consists of 13 residues. The germline gives CDR1 LNHDA, CDR2 SQIVND (reference sequence). CDR3 sequence (DNA): TGTGCCAGTAGTATTCCGGCGGAGCACGAGCAGTACTTC. Translation: CASSIPAEHEQYF.

This chain uses TRBV14 with TRBJ2-5; 8 nucleotides agree with TRBD1. The CDR3 extends over 14 amino acids. V lost 2 bases to trimming and J lost 5 bases; unmatched junction nucleotides: 4. Germline V gene sequence: CDR1 SGHDN, CDR2 FVKESK. For the CDR3, the DNA is TGTGCCAGCAGCCAATGGACAGGGACGGAGACCCAGTACTTC. Protein: CASSQWTGTETQYF.

The chain joins TRBV7-2 to TRBJ2-5, with D perhaps matching TRBD2 (5 bases). The germline gives CDR1 SGHTA, CDR2 FQGNSA. The CDR3 is 15 residues long. Trimming removed 3 bases from V and 5 bases from J, with 16 bases in between. The CDR3 DNA is TGTGCCAGCAGCTTGAACAGAGCCCGAGGGGAGACCCAGTACTTC. Amino acid sequence: CASSLNRARGETQYF.